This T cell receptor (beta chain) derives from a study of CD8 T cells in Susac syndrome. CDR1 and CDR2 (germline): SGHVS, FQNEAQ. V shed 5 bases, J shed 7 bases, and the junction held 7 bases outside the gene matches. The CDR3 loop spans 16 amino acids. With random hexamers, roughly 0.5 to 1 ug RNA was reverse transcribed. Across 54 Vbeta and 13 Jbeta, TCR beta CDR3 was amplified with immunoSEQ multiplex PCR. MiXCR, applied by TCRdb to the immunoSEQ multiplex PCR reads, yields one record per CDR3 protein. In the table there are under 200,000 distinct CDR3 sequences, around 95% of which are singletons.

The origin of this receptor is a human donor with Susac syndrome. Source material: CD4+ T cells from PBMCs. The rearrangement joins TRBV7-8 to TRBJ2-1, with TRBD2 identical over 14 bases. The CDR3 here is CASSPKGLAGVNEQFF. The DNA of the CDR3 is TGTGCCAGCAGCCCAAAGGGACTAGCGGGAGTAAATGAGCAGTTCTTC.